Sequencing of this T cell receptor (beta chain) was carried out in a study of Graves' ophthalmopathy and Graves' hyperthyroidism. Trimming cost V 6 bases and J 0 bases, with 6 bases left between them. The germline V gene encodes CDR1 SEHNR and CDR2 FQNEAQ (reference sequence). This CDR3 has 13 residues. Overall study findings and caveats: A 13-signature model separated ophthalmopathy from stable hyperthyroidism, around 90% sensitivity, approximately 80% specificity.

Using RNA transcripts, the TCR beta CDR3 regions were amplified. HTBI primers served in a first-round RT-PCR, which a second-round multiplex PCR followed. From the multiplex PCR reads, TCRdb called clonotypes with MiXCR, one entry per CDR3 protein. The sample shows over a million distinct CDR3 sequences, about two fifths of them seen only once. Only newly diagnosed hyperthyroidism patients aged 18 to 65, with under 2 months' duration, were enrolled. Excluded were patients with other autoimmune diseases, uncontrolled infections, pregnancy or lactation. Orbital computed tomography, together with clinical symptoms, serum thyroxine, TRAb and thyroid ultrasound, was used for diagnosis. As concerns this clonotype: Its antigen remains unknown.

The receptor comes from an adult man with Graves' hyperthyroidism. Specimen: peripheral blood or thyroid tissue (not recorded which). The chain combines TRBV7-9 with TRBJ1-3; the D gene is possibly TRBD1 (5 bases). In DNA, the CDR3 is TGTGCCAGCAGGGGGCCCTCTGGAAACACCATATATTTT. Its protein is CASRGPSGNTIYF.